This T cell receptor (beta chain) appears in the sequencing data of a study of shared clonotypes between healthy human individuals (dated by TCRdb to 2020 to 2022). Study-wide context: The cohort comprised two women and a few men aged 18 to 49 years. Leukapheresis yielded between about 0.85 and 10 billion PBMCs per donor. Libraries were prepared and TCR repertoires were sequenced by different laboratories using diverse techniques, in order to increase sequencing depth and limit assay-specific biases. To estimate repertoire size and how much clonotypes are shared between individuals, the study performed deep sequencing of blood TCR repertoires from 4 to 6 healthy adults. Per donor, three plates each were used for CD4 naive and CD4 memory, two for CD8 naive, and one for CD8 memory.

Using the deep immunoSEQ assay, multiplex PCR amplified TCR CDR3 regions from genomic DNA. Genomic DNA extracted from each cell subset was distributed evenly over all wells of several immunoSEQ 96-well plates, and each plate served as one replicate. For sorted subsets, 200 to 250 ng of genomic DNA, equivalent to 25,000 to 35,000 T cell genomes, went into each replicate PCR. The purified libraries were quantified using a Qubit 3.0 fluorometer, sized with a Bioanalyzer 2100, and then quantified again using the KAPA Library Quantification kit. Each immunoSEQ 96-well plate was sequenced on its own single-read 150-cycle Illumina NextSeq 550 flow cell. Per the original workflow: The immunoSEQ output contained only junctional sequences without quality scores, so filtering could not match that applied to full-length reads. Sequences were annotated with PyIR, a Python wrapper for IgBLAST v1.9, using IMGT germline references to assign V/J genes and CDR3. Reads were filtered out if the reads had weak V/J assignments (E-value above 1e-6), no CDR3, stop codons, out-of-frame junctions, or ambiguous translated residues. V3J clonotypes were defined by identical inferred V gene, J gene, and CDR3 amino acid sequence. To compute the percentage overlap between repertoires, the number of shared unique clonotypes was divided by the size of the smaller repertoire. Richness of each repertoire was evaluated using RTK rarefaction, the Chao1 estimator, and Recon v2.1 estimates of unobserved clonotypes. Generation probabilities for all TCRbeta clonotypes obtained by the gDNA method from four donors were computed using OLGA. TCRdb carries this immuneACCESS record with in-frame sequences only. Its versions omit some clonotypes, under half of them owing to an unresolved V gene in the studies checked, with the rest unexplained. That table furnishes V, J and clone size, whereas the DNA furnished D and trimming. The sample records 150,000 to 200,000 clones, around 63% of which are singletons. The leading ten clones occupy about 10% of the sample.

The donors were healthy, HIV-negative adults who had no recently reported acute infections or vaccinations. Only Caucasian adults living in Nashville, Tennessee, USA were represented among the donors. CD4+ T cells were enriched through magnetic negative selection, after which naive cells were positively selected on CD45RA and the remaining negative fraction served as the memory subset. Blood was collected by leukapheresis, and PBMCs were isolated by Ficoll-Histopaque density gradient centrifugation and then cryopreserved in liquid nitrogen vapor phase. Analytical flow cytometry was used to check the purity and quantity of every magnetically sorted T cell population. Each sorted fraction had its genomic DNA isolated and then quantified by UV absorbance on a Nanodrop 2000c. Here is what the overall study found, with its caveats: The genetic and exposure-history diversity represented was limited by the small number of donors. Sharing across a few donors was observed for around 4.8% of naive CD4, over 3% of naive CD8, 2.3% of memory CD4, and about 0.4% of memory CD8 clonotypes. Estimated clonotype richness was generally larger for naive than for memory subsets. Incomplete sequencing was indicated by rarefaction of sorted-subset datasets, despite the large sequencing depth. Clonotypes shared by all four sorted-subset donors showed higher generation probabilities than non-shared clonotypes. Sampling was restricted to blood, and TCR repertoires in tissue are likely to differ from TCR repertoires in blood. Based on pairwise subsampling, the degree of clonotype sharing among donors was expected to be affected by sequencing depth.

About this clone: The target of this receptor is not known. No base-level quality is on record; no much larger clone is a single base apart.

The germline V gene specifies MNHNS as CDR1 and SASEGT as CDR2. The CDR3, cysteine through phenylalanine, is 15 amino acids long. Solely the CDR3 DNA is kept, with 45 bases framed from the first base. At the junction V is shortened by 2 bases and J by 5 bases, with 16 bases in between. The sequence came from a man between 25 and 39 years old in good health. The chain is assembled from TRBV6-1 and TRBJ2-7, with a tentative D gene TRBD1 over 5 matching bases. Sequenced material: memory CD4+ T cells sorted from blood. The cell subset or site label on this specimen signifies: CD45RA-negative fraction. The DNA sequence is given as TGTGCCAGCAGTGAACAGGGCAGGGTCCAAAACGAGCAGTACTTC. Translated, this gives CASSEQGRVQNEQYF.